This record concerns one T cell receptor beta chain sequence. The data were taken from a study of tumor-infiltrating lymphocytes in localized non-small cell lung cancer. Study in general: Some samples were collected after neoadjuvant chemotherapy; smokers, never-smokers and several histologies were included. Resected tumor was paired with non-adjacent uninvolved lung from the same patient.

Clones were read by immunoSEQ multiplex PCR, and TCRdb kept only the in-frame ones, dropping some. The sample contains around 17,000 clones, under 80% of which appear only once. CDR3 length: 14 amino acids. Looked up from germline, CDR1 is SGHTS and CDR2 is YDEGEE. Deletions cut 3 bases from V and 4 bases from J, with 12 bases between. The chain combines TRBV5-8 with TRBJ2-3; D is possibly TRBD2 (6 bases). The source material was lung tumor tissue. The receptor comes from a human donor with non-small cell lung cancer. The CDR3 DNA sequence: TGTGCCAGCAGCTCGGGACTTGGTGCAGATACGCAGTATTTT. Protein: CASSSGLGADTQYF.